The T cell receptor (beta chain) described here comes from a study of blood T cell repertoires in COVID-19. Libraries were prepared by immunoSEQ multiplex PCR; TCRdb keeps only in-frame clonotypes and omits some of them. The table records about 230,000 clones, approximately 85% of them present only once. Between the trimmed V and J ends, which lost 3 bases and 0 bases, there was a span of 11 bases. The CDR3 runs to 14 residues. Germline CDR1 DFQATT, CDR2 SNEGSKA (reference sequence). Sequencing was performed on peripheral blood. This receptor was obtained from a man aged 50 to 60 with COVID-19, enrolled during active disease. The chain has TRBV20-1 and TRBJ1-1; no clear D. The CDR3 loop reads CSASRGQLNTEAFF. CDR3 DNA: TGCAGTGCTAGTCGAGGGCAGTTGAACACTGAAGCTTTCTTT.